These 7 T cell receptor beta chains came from one sample sequenced in a study of blood T cell repertoires in COVID-19 (TCRdb year 2020). The library was obtained by the immunoSEQ multiplex PCR assay. Drawn from immuneACCESS, this table holds only the in-frame rearrangements with V and J called that TCRdb kept. Clones are partly lost; checked studies trace under half to an unresolved V gene and leave the rest unexplained. Recorded for this sample are under 250,000 clones; 75% to 85% of them occurred a single time. The top ten clones comprise about 9.3% of the sample. Sequenced material: PBMCs or T cells enriched from blood (not recorded which). These TCRs come from a woman aged 45-65 years with acute COVID-19.

The chain recombines TRBV6-2 or TRBV6-3 with TRBJ2-1; 7 bases are a match to TRBD2. This CDR3 has 14 residues. The germline V gene has CDR1 MNHEY and CDR2 SVGEGT. The junction had 13 bases not matched to a gene; V was cut back by 5 bases and J by 12 bases. DNA of the CDR3: TGTGCCAGCAGTGGGACTACCGCCGTACGAGGGCAGTTCTTC. It codes for CASSGTTAVRGQFF.

The CDR3 sequence is CASSYSGQGSPYEQYF. The CDR3 DNA reads TGTGCCAGCAGTTACTCCGGACAGGGGAGCCCCTACGAGCAGTACTTC. The chain recombines TRBV6-5 with TRBJ2-7, with 9 bases that match TRBD1. The CDR3 is made up of 16 amino acids. CDR1 is MNHEY and CDR2 is SVGAGI in the germline V gene. Losses at the gene ends were 0 bases for V and 2 bases for J; bases not matched to a gene: 5.

The chain recombines TRBV18 with TRBJ2-1; D ambiguous. Germline loops: CDR1 KGHSH, CDR2 LQKENI. Between the trimmed V and J ends, which lost 7 bases and 4 bases, there was a span of 5 bases. The CDR3 has 11 residues. CDR3 DNA sequence: TGTGCCAGCTTTAGTTACAATGAGCAGTTCTTC. It is translated as CASFSYNEQFF.

V is TRBV11-3 and J is TRBJ1-4; no definite D call. Trimming left V 3 bases short and J 11 bases short, with 4 bases between. CDR1 is SGHNT, CDR2 YENEEA, per germline. This CDR3 has 10 amino acids. The CDR3 is CASSFGKLFF. CDR3 DNA sequence: TGTGCCAGCAGCTTCGGGAAACTGTTTTTT.

This clone was observed a handful of times. This chain joins TRBV7-9 and TRBJ1-6; D may be TRBD1 (6 bases). This CDR3 has 15 residues. The V gene lost 5 bases and the J gene lost 4 bases, with 12 bases spanning the gap. Germline CDR1 SEHNR, CDR2 FQNEAQ (reference sequence). The DNA for the CDR3 is TGTGCCAGCAGCCTCGGGGGGGCTTATAATTCACCCCTCCACTTT. Protein: CASSLGGAYNSPLHF.

The rearrangement uses TRBV12-5 and TRBJ1-4, with TRBD1 identical over 9 bases. The germline V gene has CDR1 LGHNT and CDR2 FRNRAP. The CDR3 length is 15 residues. After removal of 1 base from V and 3 bases from J, the junction contained 0 bases not matched to a gene. The CDR3 loop reads CASGLGDRANEKLFF. For the CDR3, the DNA is TGTGCTAGTGGTTTGGGGGACAGGGCTAATGAAAAACTGTTTTTT.

The V call is TRBV30, the J call TRBJ1-1; maybe TRBD1 (5 bases). CDR3 size: 15 residues. The V gene lost 1 base and the J gene lost 2 bases, with 14 bases spanning the gap. CDR1 is GTSNPN and CDR2 is SVGIG in the germline V gene (reference sequence). CDR3 sequence reads: CAWSEAGTHNTEAFF. In DNA, the CDR3 is TGTGCCTGGAGTGAGGCAGGGACTCACAACACTGAAGCTTTCTTT.